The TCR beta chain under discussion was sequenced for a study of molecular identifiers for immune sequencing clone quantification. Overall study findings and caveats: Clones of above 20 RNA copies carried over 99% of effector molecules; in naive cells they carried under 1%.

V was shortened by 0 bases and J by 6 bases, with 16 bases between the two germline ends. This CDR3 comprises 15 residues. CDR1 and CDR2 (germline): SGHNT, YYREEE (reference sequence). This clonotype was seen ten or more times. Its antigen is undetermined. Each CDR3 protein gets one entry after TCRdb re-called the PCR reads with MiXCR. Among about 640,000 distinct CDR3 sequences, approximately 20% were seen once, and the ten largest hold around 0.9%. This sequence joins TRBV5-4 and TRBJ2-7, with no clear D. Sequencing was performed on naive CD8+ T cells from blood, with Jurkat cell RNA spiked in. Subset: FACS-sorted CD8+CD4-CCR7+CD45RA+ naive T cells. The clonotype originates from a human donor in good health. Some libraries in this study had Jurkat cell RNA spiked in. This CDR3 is CASSLAHGPRAEQYF. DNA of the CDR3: TGTGCCAGCAGCTTGGCCCACGGACCTCGCGCCGAGCAGTACTTC.